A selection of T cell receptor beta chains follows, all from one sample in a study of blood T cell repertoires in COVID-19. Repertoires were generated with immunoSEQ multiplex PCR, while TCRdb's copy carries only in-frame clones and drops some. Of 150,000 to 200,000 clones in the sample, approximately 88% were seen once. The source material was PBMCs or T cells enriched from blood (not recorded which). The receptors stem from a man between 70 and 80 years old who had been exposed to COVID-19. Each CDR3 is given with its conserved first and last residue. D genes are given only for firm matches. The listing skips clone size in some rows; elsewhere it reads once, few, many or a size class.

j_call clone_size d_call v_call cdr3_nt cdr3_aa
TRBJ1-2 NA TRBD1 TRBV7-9 TGTGCCAGCAGCAAGGACAGGGGATATCGCTACACCTTC CASSKDRGYRYTF
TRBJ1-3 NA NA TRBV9 TGTGCCAGTGGCGGAAACACCATATATTTT CASGGNTIYF
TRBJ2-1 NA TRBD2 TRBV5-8 TGTGCCAGCAGCTTTGGCGCGTCTAGCGGGAATTACAATGAGCAGTTCTTC CASSFGASSGNYNEQFF
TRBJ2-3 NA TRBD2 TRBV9 TGTGCCAGCAGCGTCCACCGGGGGGGAGGAGATACGCAGTATTTT CASSVHRGGGDTQYF
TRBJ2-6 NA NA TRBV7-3 TGTGCCAGCAGCTTAGGGCCTGGGGCCAACGTCCTGACTTTC CASSLGPGANVLTF
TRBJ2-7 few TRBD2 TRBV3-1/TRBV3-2 TGTGCCAGCAGCCAAGGTCGACTAGCGGGAGGGCGGACCTACGAGCAGTACTTC CASSQGRLAGGRTYEQYF
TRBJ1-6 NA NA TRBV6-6 TGTGCCAGCACCGAAGGCCGGGGATGGGATTCACCCCTCCACTTT CASTEGRGWDSPLHF
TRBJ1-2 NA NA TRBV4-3 TGCGCCAGCAGCCTAGACGGTACCTATAACTATGGCTACACCTTC CASSLDGTYNYGYTF
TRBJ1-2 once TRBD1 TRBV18 TGTGCCAGCTCCCCGACAGGGGATGGCTACACCTTC CASSPTGDGYTF
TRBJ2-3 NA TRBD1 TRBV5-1 TGCGCCAGCAGACTGACAGGGGGCTCTGTAGATACGCAGTATTTT CASRLTGGSVDTQYF
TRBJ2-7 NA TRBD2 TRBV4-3 TGCGCCAGCAGCCCCCAGGGGGTAGCGGGAGGGTTATACGAGCAGTACTTC CASSPQGVAGGLYEQYF
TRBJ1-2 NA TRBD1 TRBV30 TGTGCCTGGAGTGTAAGGGACAGACCAAATGGCTACACCTTC CAWSVRDRPNGYTF
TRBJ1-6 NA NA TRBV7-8 TGTGCCAGCAGCCCCACCACAGGATATAATTCACCCCTCCACTTT CASSPTTGYNSPLHF
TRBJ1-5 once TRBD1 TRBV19 TGTGCCAGTAGTATGACAGGGGGCATCAATCAGCCCCAGCATTTT CASSMTGGINQPQHF
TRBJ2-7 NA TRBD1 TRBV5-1 TGCGCCAGCAGCTGGGGACAGGGCCCCTACGAGCAGTACTTC CASSWGQGPYEQYF
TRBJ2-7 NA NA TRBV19 TGTGCCAGTAGACCGGACTCTCTCCTGTCCTACGAGCAGTACTTC CASRPDSLLSYEQYF
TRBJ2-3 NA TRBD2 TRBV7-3 TGTGCCAGCAGCTTAAACTCTCCGGGGGGAGGCGGAGATACGCAGTATTTT CASSLNSPGGGGDTQYF
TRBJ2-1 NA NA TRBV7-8 TGTGCCAGCAGCCCGAGTGGGGGCGCTTTCTACAATGAGCAGTTCTTC CASSPSGGAFYNEQFF
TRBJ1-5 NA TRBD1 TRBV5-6 TGTGCCAGCAGCTCGTTGAGGTGGACAGGGGAATCGGGTCAGCCCCAGCATTTT CASSSLRWTGESGQPQHF
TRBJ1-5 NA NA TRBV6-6 TGTGCCAGCAGGGGGGCAGGGGGCAATCAGCCCCAGCATTTT CASRGAGGNQPQHF
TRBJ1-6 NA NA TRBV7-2 TGTGCCAGCAGCTTAGAGGCCCTAGTTTCACCCCTCCACTTT CASSLEALVSPLHF
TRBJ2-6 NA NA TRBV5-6 TGTGCCAGCAAGGACTTCGGAGGTCTCTCTGGGGCCAACGTCCTGACTTTC CASKDFGGLSGANVLTF
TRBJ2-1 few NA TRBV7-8 TGTGCCAGCACTCAAAGGAGGGAGGTAGCCAATGAGCAGTTCTTC CASTQRREVANEQFF
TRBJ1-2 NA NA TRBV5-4 TGTGCCAGCAGCCCCTTTCAAGGGGCTAACTATGGCTACACCTTC CASSPFQGANYGYTF
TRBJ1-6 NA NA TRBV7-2 TGTGCCAGCAGCTTAGCCCACCAGGGGAATTCACCCCTCCACTTT CASSLAHQGNSPLHF
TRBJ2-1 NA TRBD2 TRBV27 TGTGCCAGCAGTTTACTTAGCGGGAGCACGTCCTACAATGAGCAGTTCTTC CASSLLSGSTSYNEQFF
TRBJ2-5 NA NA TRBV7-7 TGTGCCAGCAGCTCCCCATCCCAAAATCAAGAGACCCAGTACTTC CASSSPSQNQETQYF
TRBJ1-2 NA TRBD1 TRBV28 TGTGCCAGCAGTCCGGGACAGTATGGCTACACCTTC CASSPGQYGYTF
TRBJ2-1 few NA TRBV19 TGTGCCAGTAGTGTCAATTTTAGGGGGTCCCCCTACAATGAGCAGTTCTTC CASSVNFRGSPYNEQFF
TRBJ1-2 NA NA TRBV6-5 TGTGCCAGCAGTTACTCGTCCGGGGATGGCTACACCTTC CASSYSSGDGYTF
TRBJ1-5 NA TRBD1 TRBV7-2 TGTGCCAGCAGCTTGGACAGGGACAATCAGCCCCAGCATTTT CASSLDRDNQPQHF
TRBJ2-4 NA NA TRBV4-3 TGCGCCAGCAGCCAAGATAGGAGGGCGGACATTCAGTACTTC CASSQDRRADIQYF
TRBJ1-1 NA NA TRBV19 TGTGCCAGTAGTATGATCAGGGGTGCCACTGAAGCTTTCTTT CASSMIRGATEAFF
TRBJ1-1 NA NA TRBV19 TGTGCCAGTATCGCGTATCAGAACACTGAAGCTTTCTTT CASIAYQNTEAFF
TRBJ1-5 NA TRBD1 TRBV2 TGTGCCAGCGGGACAGGGGAAAATCAGCCCCAGCATTTT CASGTGENQPQHF
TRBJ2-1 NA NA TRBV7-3 TGTGCCAGCAGCTTAACGGCAGGTTCGTACAATGAGCAGTTCTTC CASSLTAGSYNEQFF
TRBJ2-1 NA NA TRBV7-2 TGTGCCAGCAGCTTATTAGGAGTATATGATGAGCAGTTCTTC CASSLLGVYDEQFF
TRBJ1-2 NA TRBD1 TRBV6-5 TGTGCCAGCAGTTACTATTTGGGACAGGAGTATGGCTACACCTTC CASSYYLGQEYGYTF
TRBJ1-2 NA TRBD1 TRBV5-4 TGTGCCAGCAGCTTGTATTGGACAGGGAATGGCTACACCTTC CASSLYWTGNGYTF
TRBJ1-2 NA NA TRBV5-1 TGCGCCAGCAGCTTGGATGGGAGGGAGAGAGGCTACACCTTC CASSLDGRERGYTF
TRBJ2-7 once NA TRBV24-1 TGTGCCACCAGTGATTTGGCCCAGGGGTACGAGCAGTACTTC CATSDLAQGYEQYF
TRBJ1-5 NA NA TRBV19 TGTGCCAGTAGTATAGCCGAGGGGGACCAGCCCCAGCATTTT CASSIAEGDQPQHF
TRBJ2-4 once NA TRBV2 TGTGCCAGCAGTGGGGCGGGAACAGCCAAAAACATTCAGTACTTC CASSGAGTAKNIQYF
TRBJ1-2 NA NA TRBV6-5 TGTGCCAGCAGGGGGCAGGGCGGTAACTATGGCTACACCTTC CASRGQGGNYGYTF
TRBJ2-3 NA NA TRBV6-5 TGTGCCAGCCAGTCCCCAGATACGCAGTATTTT CASQSPDTQYF
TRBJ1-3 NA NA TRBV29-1 TGCAGCGTTGGTGAAGCCAGGGGCCCTACTTCTGGAAACACCATATATTTT CSVGEARGPTSGNTIYF
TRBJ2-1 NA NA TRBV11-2 TGTGCCAGCAGCTTAGGTTTCAGTTCCCATGAGCAGTTCTTC CASSLGFSSHEQFF
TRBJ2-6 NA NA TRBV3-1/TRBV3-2 TGTGCCAGCAGCCAAGAATGGGACACGAGCTCTGGGGCCAACGTCCTGACTTTC CASSQEWDTSSGANVLTF
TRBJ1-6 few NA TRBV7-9 TGTGCCAGCAGCTTAGGAGTTTCAGGGTTTAATTCACCCCTCCACTTT CASSLGVSGFNSPLHF
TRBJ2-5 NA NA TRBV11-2 TGTGCCAGCAGCTTAGATTCAGGCAGGGTGTGGGAGACCCAGTACTTC CASSLDSGRVWETQYF
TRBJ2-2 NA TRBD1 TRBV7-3 TGTGCCAGCAGCCAAAGAGGACAGGGGGCGAGTACCGGGGAGCTGTTTTTT CASSQRGQGASTGELFF
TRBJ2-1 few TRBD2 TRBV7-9 TGTGCCAGCAGCTTCTTAGCGGGGGGTCCCCTCGGTGAGCAGTTCTTC CASSFLAGGPLGEQFF
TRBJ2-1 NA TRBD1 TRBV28 TGTGCCAGCAGTTTAGCAGGGGGCTCCTACAATGAGCAGTTCTTC CASSLAGGSYNEQFF
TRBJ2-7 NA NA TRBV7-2 TGTGCCAGCAGCTCGGCTGACTTCTTCTCCTACGAGCAGTACTTC CASSSADFFSYEQYF
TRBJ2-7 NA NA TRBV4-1 TGCGCCAGCAGCCAATATAGTAATGCGGGAACGCTCTACGAGCAGTACTTC CASSQYSNAGTLYEQYF